This T cell receptor (beta chain) was captured by sequencing in a study of radiotherapy plus CTLA-4 blockade in lung cancer. Overall study: Objective responses arose in approximately 19% of patients, and 31% experienced disease control.

In the case of this clone: The antigen is unknown. An end of the junction does not agree with germline; a read error may underlie this.

Study outcomes and limitations: Together with interferon-beta, which increased in serum after radiation, early dynamic changes in blood T cell clones were reportedly the best predictors of response. Radiotherapy was combined with ipilimumab, and tumor-derived TCR clones then expanded in blood.

TCRdb keeps only in-frame clones here, not all; method: immunoSEQ multiplex PCR. The sample lists 40,000 to 50,000 clones, about 81% occurring once. The sequence came from a human donor with non-small cell lung cancer who had stable disease on radiotherapy plus ipilimumab. This sample comprised peripheral blood, obtained from a patient treated with radiotherapy plus ipilimumab.

The CDR3 spells CASSIGSSGGLFF. CDR3 nucleotide sequence: TGTGCCAGTAGTATAGGGTCTTCCGGGGGGCTGTTTTTT. This chain joins TRBV19 and TRBJ2-2; a weak D match, TRBD2 (6 bases). Germline CDR1 is LNHDA and CDR2 is SQIVND (reference sequence). The CDR3 consists of 13 residues.